This T cell receptor beta chain was sequenced during a study of vaccination and CD4 T cells after COVID-19. About the study: Collection of post-COVID samples occurred a median about 100 days after diagnosis, spanning a range of 35 to 161. Post-vaccine specimens were obtained a median approximately 70 days after dose two (range 14 to 241).

TCRdb reprocessed the PCR reads via MiXCR and lists one record per CDR3 protein. The table records 20,000 to 25,000 distinct CDR3 sequences, roughly 56% of them present only once. Only one count was recorded for this clonotype. The antigen remains undetermined. Study-wide results and limits: Median SARS-CoV-2-reactive clonotype numbers went up from approximately 23 to 38, but not significantly.

The sequences come from CD4+ T cells from blood, collected before SARS-CoV-2 vaccination. The source is a human donor who had recovered from COVID-19.

The CDR3 is CASSVGQGWSTGELFF. The CDR3 region has the DNA TGTGCCAGCAGCGTAGGACAGGGTTGGAGCACCGGGGAGCTGTTTTTT. This chain links TRBV7-3 with TRBJ2-2, with 8 bases identical to TRBD1. This CDR3 region has 16 residues. CDR1 and CDR2 (germline): SGHTA, FQGTGA. V gave up 5 bases and J gave up 4 bases; unmatched junction bases: 9.